This T cell receptor beta chain was captured by sequencing in a study of radiotherapy plus CTLA-4 blockade in lung cancer. Points from the study as a whole: In blood, TCR clones derived from the tumor expanded after radiotherapy plus ipilimumab.

The germline V gene has CDR1 SGHTS and CDR2 YDEGEE. This CDR3 has 15 residues. J lost 4 bases, V lost 4 bases, and 7 bases had no gene match. As for this clone: Its antigen is still unknown.

Participants had chemo-refractory metastatic non-small-cell lung cancer and were treated with focal radiation plus ipilimumab CTLA-4 blockade. Some clones are missing from TCRdb's copy, which holds only in-frame ones; the method was immunoSEQ multiplex PCR. The repertoire holds tens of thousands of clones, with about 77% as singletons. Source: peripheral blood, taken from a patient treated with radiotherapy plus ipilimumab. The TCR comes from a human donor with non-small cell lung cancer who had stable disease on radiotherapy plus ipilimumab. This chain joins TRBV5-8 and TRBJ1-1; 10 bases align to TRBD1. CDR3 nucleotide sequence: TGTGCCAGCAGCCCCGACAGGGGGCTTGGCACTGAAGCTTTCTTT. Translation gives CASSPDRGLGTEAFF.